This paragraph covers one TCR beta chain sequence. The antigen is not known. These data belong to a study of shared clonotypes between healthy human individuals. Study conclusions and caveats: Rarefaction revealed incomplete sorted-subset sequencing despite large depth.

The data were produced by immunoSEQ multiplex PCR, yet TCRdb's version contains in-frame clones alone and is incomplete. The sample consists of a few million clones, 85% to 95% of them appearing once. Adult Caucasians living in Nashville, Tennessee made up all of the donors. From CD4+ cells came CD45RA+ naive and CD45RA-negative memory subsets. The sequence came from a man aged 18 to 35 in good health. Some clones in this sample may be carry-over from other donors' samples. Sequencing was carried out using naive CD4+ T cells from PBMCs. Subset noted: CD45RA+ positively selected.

The CDR3 is CASSPPGTSAYNEQFF. The CDR3 DNA follows: TGTGCCAGCAGCCCCCCCGGGACTAGCGCCTACAATGAGCAGTTCTTC. The chain joins TRBV7-9 to TRBJ2-1, with TRBD2 identical over 10 bases. Germline loops: CDR1 SEHNR, CDR2 FQNEAQ (reference sequence). This CDR3 is built from 16 residues. Trimming at V came to 5 bases and at J to 2 bases, leaving 6 bases not matched to a gene.